The 19 T cell receptor beta chains below were found in one sample sequenced in a study of cytomegalovirus exposure and HLA in healthy donors. The PCR employed 60 Vbeta primers together with 13 Jbeta primers. TCRdb's copy holds only in-frame clones and misses some; the assay was immunoSEQ multiplex PCR. The sample holds 95,000 to 100,000 clones, under 85% seen once. Specimen: PBMCs. The receptors originated from a woman aged 40 to 50 in good health and CMV-seronegative.

This clone occurred once. This chain joins TRBV19 and TRBJ1-1; 10 positions agree with TRBD1. The V gene's germline CDR1 is LNHDA and CDR2 SQIVND (reference sequence). Trimming cost V 3 bases and J 4 bases; bases outside gene matches: 5. The CDR3 loop spans 15 amino acids. CDR3 in amino acids: CASSIWTGGFTEAFF. The CDR3 nucleotides read TGTGCCAGTAGTATCTGGACAGGGGGGTTCACTGAAGCTTTCTTT.

This clone was observed a handful of times. CDR3 DNA sequence: TGTGCCAGCAGTCCTAACAGGGCATCTAACACTGAAGCTTTCTTT. It yields the protein CASSPNRASNTEAFF. V is TRBV27 and J is TRBJ1-1; maybe TRBD1 (6 bases). Germline V gives CDR1 MNHEY, CDR2 SMNVEV (reference sequence). The CDR3 contains 15 residues. V dropped 5 bases and J dropped 2 bases, with 15 bases sitting between them.

V usage is TRBV7-9 and J usage is TRBJ1-2; TRBD1 agrees at 10 bases. CDR3 length: 17 residues. V lost 4 bases, J lost 4 bases, and 12 bases stayed unmatched. The germline V gene has CDR1 SEHNR and CDR2 FQNEAQ (reference sequence). The DNA of the CDR3 is TGTGCCAGCAGCTACGACCGTGGGACAGGGGTCCCCTATGGCTACACCTTC. Translation: CASSYDRGTGVPYGYTF.

The rearrangement joins TRBV11-2 to TRBJ1-4; TRBD1 is a possible D gene (6 bases). Germline loops: CDR1 SGHAT, CDR2 FQNNGV. The V gene lost 1 base and the J gene lost 5 bases, with 14 bases spanning the gap. CDR3 length: 16 residues. The CDR3 loop reads CASSLAIGGLNEKLFF. Written as DNA, the CDR3 is TGTGCCAGCAGCTTAGCAATCGGGGGGCTAAATGAAAAACTGTTTTTT.

As regards this clone: A read error may produce the germline difference seen at one junction end. The CDR3 is CASSEGAANPPQHF. CDR3 bases: TGTGCCAGCAGTGAAGGGGCAGCCAATCCGCCCCAGCATTTT. The V and J genes are TRBV2 and TRBJ1-5; D unclear. CDR3 length: 14 amino acids. The germline gives CDR1 SNHLY, CDR2 FYNNEI. Using reference TRBV2 and TRBJ1-5 for the parts outside the CDR3, the full variable domain is EPEVTQTPSHQVTQMGQEVILRCVPISNHLYFYWYRQILGQKVEFLVSFYNNEISEKSEIFDDQFSVERPDGSNFTLKIRSTKLEDSAMYFCASSEGAANPPQHFGDGTRLSIL.

J is TRBJ1-1 and V is TRBV5-5; 7 bases match TRBD1. The germline V gene encodes CDR1 SGHKS and CDR2 YYEKEE (reference sequence). V trimming: 0 bases; J trimming: 5 bases; junction bases outside the gene matches: 10. This CDR3 has 16 amino acids. DNA of the CDR3: TGTGCCAGCAGCTTGGAGGGCAGGGGGAGGAATACTGAAGCTTTCTTT. Its translation: CASSLEGRGRNTEAFF.

The chain recombines TRBV19 with TRBJ1-2; 8 bases fit TRBD1. The CDR3 is made up of 13 amino acids. The V gene's germline CDR1 is LNHDA and CDR2 SQIVND (reference sequence). V was clipped by 5 bases and J by 10 bases; unmatched bases: 9. CDR3 coding DNA: TGTGCCAGTAGTCCCCGGGACAGGACCCCCTACACCTTC. As protein: CASSPRDRTPYTF.

The rearrangement links TRBV27 to TRBJ1-5, with a possible D match to TRBD1 (5 bases). The CDR3 extends over 16 amino acids. The V gene's germline CDR1 is MNHEY and CDR2 SMNVEV (reference sequence). V was shortened by 2 bases and J by 2 bases, with 13 bases between the two germline ends. The CDR3 region has the DNA TGTGCCAGCAGTTTAGGGGGGGTTTCGGGCAATCAGCCCCAGCATTTT. Translating gives CASSLGGVSGNQPQHF.

The chain links TRBV2 to TRBJ2-1; 9 bases match TRBD2. Germline loops: CDR1 SNHLY, CDR2 FYNNEI. After removal of 4 bases from V and 0 bases from J, the junction contained 7 bases not matched to a gene. The CDR3 runs 17 residues. The CDR3 loop is CASSVRTSAYSYNEQFF. The CDR3 DNA follows: TGTGCCAGCAGTGTACGGACTAGCGCTTACTCCTACAATGAGCAGTTCTTC. Full variable domain (outside the CDR3, taken from reference TRBV2 and TRBJ2-1): EPEVTQTPSHQVTQMGQEVILRCVPISNHLYFYWYRQILGQKVEFLVSFYNNEISEKSEIFDDQFSVERPDGSNFTLKIRSTKLEDSAMYFCASSVRTSAYSYNEQFFGPGTRLTVL.

CDR3 nucleotide sequence: TGTGCCAGCAAGCCGTACAGTAGGGCTAGCGGGAGGGCCTTGGAGACCCAGTACTTC. Translation gives CASKPYSRASGRALETQYF. The V gene is TRBV28, the J gene TRBJ2-5; 12 bases are a match to TRBD2. Germline CDR1 is MDHEN and CDR2 is SYDVKM. The trim removed 7 bases at V and 5 bases at J, leaving 20 bases unmatched. The CDR3 runs to 19 residues. Full variable domain (rest looked up from reference TRBV28 and TRBJ2-5): DVKVTQSSRYLVKRTGEKVFLECVQDMDHENMFWYRQDPGLGLRLIYFSYDVKMKEKGDIPEGYSVSREKKERFSLILESASTNQTSMYLCASKPYSRASGRALETQYFGPGTRLLVL.

This chain joins TRBV5-1 and TRBJ2-7; 7 bases line up with TRBD1. The J segment lost 4 bases and the V segment lost 0 bases, leaving 7 bases of the junction unmatched. CDR3 length: 15 amino acids. CDR1 and CDR2 from the germline V gene are SGHRS and YFSETQ. CDR3 in DNA: TGCGCCAGCAGCTTGGAAACAGGGGTGAAATACGAGCAGTACTTC. Its protein product is CASSLETGVKYEQYF.

The chain couples TRBV19 to TRBJ2-3, with D unresolved. CDR3 size: 14 residues. With 10 bases removed from V and 0 bases from J, the gap between germline ends came to 14 bases. Germline CDR1 reads LNHDA; CDR2 reads SQIVND (reference sequence). CDR3 sequence reads: CATRKQASTDTQYF. Written as DNA, the CDR3 is TGTGCCACCCGAAAGCAGGCCAGCACAGATACGCAGTATTTT.

The chain is built from TRBV6-1 and TRBJ2-5, with D possibly being TRBD1 (5 bases). This CDR3 contains 15 residues. CDR1 and CDR2 (germline): MNHNS, SASEGT. The ends were cut back, 0 bases at V and 0 bases at J, with 8 bases in the middle. CDR3 coding DNA: TGTGCCAGCAGTGAAGCATCAGGGAACCAAGAGACCCAGTACTTC. It encodes CASSEASGNQETQYF.

Here the CDR3 reads CASTRTVINQPQHF. Written as DNA, the CDR3 is TGTGCCAGCACCCGGACAGTGATCAATCAGCCCCAGCATTTT. The chain carries TRBV2 and TRBJ1-5; TRBD1 is a possible D gene (6 bases). Trimming shortened V by 7 bases and J by 3 bases, and 13 bases separated the two germline ends. CDR1 SNHLY and CDR2 FYNNEI come from the germline V gene. The CDR3 length is 14 residues.

This clone was detected once. This sequence joins TRBV28 and TRBJ2-7, with 7 bases fitting TRBD2. The germline V gene encodes CDR1 MDHEN and CDR2 SYDVKM. The ends lost 7 bases at V and 5 bases at J; junction bases unmatched: 5. The CDR3 extends over 12 amino acids. CDR3 loop: CASTAGVHEQYF. In nucleotides, the CDR3 is TGTGCCAGCACGGCGGGAGTGCACGAGCAGTACTTC.

The V and J genes are TRBV6-1 and TRBJ2-7; D perhaps matches TRBD1 (5 bases). This CDR3 is 15 amino acids long. Germline CDR1 reads MNHNS; CDR2 reads SASEGT. The V end was cut by 3 bases, the J end by 0 bases, with 12 bases between. This CDR3 reads CASSEVDSPSYEQYF. CDR3 DNA sequence: TGTGCCAGCAGTGAGGTCGACAGTCCCTCCTACGAGCAGTACTTC.

V and J are TRBV7-8 and TRBJ2-3; 9 bases agree with TRBD2. The germline V gene encodes CDR1 SGHVS and CDR2 FQNEAQ. Unmatched junction bases numbered 8, after V lost 5 bases and J lost 5 bases. This CDR3 region has 15 residues. CDR3 nucleotides: TGTGCCAGCAGCGAAGCGGGGGGCCAACGAGATACGCAGTATTTT. Its protein is CASSEAGGQRDTQYF.

The chain joins TRBV4-3 to TRBJ1-5, with 12 bases that match TRBD1. This CDR3 is built from 19 residues. V lost 6 bases, J lost 9 bases, and 21 bases stayed unmatched. The germline V gene encodes CDR1 LGHNA and CDR2 YSLEER. CDR3 residues: CASSYSEGQGAGWLGPQHF. CDR3 nucleotide sequence: TGCGCCAGCAGTTATTCGGAGGGACAGGGGGCTGGATGGTTAGGGCCCCAGCATTTT.

A few counts support this clone. The chain links TRBV6-1 to TRBJ2-2, with 8 bases aligning to TRBD2. The CDR3 has 14 residues. CDR1 is MNHNS, CDR2 SASEGT, per germline. V shed 8 bases, J shed 0 bases, and the junction held 2 bases outside the gene matches. CDR3 region: CASVAGTNTGELFF. The CDR3 DNA is TGTGCCAGCGTAGCGGGGACGAACACCGGGGAGCTGTTTTTT.